This T cell receptor beta chain was sequenced during a study of blood T cells in healthy people across ages. Notes on the study in general: Aged donors had fewer naive CD4+ cells and lower diversity than long-lived donors. Roughly linear age-related decline in beta diversity appeared, significant by age approximately 43.

Concerning this clonotype itself: No antigen is known for it.

A second PCR of roughly 7 to 11 cycles used a sample-barcoded 5' primer and a J-beta primer mix. Any given sample supplied a minimum of 2.5 million CDR3-containing paired-end reads. TCRdb re-called the 5' RACE reads through MiXCR, storing one row per CDR3 protein. The sample holds fewer than 800,000 distinct CDR3 sequences; around a quarter are singletons and the top ten take more than 8%. This sample also belongs to another study, concerning T cells of mothers and their children. From that report: Every microgram of extracted RNA entered cDNA synthesis, approximately 1.5 ug per 15 ul.

Sequencing was carried out using blood. This sequence originates from a boy aged 5-17 years in good health.

The CDR3 region has the DNA TGTGCCAGCTCACCACCCCGAACACTGGCGGCTTTGAATGAGCAGTTCTTC. This translates into CASSPPRTLAALNEQFF. The chain couples TRBV18 to TRBJ2-5; D is unresolved. The end of the DNA is better explained by TRBJ2-1, so the J call may be wrong. Germline V gives CDR1 KGHSH, CDR2 LQKENI. The CDR3 length is 17 residues.